Listed below are T cell receptor beta chains from one sample, sequenced in a study of identical twins. TCRdb re-called the 5' RACE reads through MiXCR, storing one row per CDR3 protein. Among 550,000 to 800,000 distinct CDR3 sequences listed, just over 7% were seen once. This sample was also put to use in a study of yellow fever vaccine responses in identical twins.

The specimen was PBMCs. These TCRs come from a woman aged 18-35 years in good health. CDR3s include the opening cysteine and the closing phenylalanine or tryptophan. D genes are given only for firm matches. For some rows the clone size is stated as once, few or many, or as a class when expanded; others skip it.

CDR3 DNA: TGTGCCACCCACGGCCTCAACAATGAGCAGTTCTTC; CDR3 protein: CATHGLNNEQFF; V gene: TRBV24-1; clone size: NA; D gene: NA; J gene: TRBJ2-1
CDR3 DNA: TGTGCCAGCAGACTGGGACGATCGGATACGCAGTATTTT; CDR3 protein: CASRLGRSDTQYF; V gene: TRBV6-6; clone size: few; D gene: NA; J gene: TRBJ2-3
CDR3 DNA: TGTGCCAGCAGTTACGGGTCAGGTCTAGCCAAAAACATTCAGTACTTC; CDR3 protein: CASSYGSGLAKNIQYF; V gene: TRBV6-5; clone size: NA; D gene: NA; J gene: TRBJ2-4
CDR3 DNA: TGCGCCAGCAGTGACTGGGGGCCCGGGGAGCTGTTTTTT; CDR3 protein: CASSDWGPGELFF; V gene: TRBV10-2; clone size: few; D gene: NA; J gene: TRBJ2-2
CDR3 DNA: TGTGCCAGCAGCCCCCAGCAGGCCAACACTGAAGCTTTCTTT; CDR3 protein: CASSPQQANTEAFF; V gene: TRBV7-9; clone size: many; D gene: NA; J gene: TRBJ1-1
CDR3 DNA: TGTGCCACCAGTGATTTTAGGCGCGGTCCGCTGTTCTTC; CDR3 protein: CATSDFRRGPLFF; V gene: TRBV24-1; clone size: many; D gene: NA; J gene: TRBJ2-1
CDR3 DNA: TGTGCCAGCAGTGACAGGGTGAGCAATCAGCCCCAGCATTTT; CDR3 protein: CASSDRVSNQPQHF; V gene: TRBV27; clone size: few; D gene: TRBD1; J gene: TRBJ1-5
CDR3 DNA: TGCAGTGCTAGGTTAGCGGGAGTAGACGAGCAGTACTTC; CDR3 protein: CSARLAGVDEQYF; V gene: TRBV20-1; clone size: few; D gene: TRBD2; J gene: TRBJ2-7
CDR3 DNA: TGCGCCAGCAGCCTGACGACCCCCGGGACAGCAACCTACGAGCAGTACTTC; CDR3 protein: CASSLTTPGTATYEQYF; V gene: TRBV5-1; clone size: NA; D gene: TRBD1; J gene: TRBJ2-7
CDR3 DNA: TGTGCCAGCAGCTTGCTACAGGGATCGGTAACTGAAGCTTTCTTT; CDR3 protein: CASSLLQGSVTEAFF; V gene: TRBV5-5; clone size: few; D gene: NA; J gene: TRBJ1-1
CDR3 DNA: TGCAGTGCTAGTACTGGGGATGAGCAGTTCTTC; CDR3 protein: CSASTGDEQFF; V gene: TRBV20-1; clone size: NA; D gene: NA; J gene: TRBJ2-1
CDR3 DNA: TGCGCCAGCAGCCAAAGCTACATTGCTAACTATGGCTACACCTTC; CDR3 protein: CASSQSYIANYGYTF; V gene: TRBV4-1; clone size: many; D gene: NA; J gene: TRBJ1-2
CDR3 DNA: TGCAGCGTTCCCGGGAGGGGGTTGGTGGATGAGCAGTTCTTC; CDR3 protein: CSVPGRGLVDEQFF; V gene: TRBV29-1; clone size: many; D gene: TRBD2; J gene: TRBJ2-1
CDR3 DNA: TGTGCCAGCAGCTTAGCAGGGATGGGCGAGCAGTACTTC; CDR3 protein: CASSLAGMGEQYF; V gene: TRBV7-9; clone size: few; D gene: NA; J gene: TRBJ2-7